The 32 T cell receptor beta chains listed next were all sequenced from one sample in a study of metastatic and nonmetastatic thyroid tumors. No patient received treatment before thyroid surgery. TCRdb recomputed clones from the PCR reads via MiXCR. The repertoire holds about 5,800 clones, with roughly 18% as singletons. The sequenced sample was adjacent normal tissue. The receptor source for this set is a female donor with papillary thyroid cancer or a benign thyroid nodule (not recorded which). Some clones in this sample may be carry-over from other donors' samples.

The chain uses TRBV6-5 and TRBJ1-2; D gene ambiguous. CDR1 and CDR2 from the germline V gene are MNHEY and SVGAGI. Between the trimmed V and J ends, which lost 0 bases and 4 bases, there was a span of 9 bases. There are 14 residues in the CDR3. Here the CDR3 reads CASSYSRAPYGYTF. CDR3 DNA: TGTGCCAGCAGTTACTCACGAGCCCCCTATGGCTACACCTTC.

This clone ranks as medium-sized. The chain couples TRBV11-2 to TRBJ1-2; TRBD1 is a possible D gene (5 bases). Trimming shortened V by 2 bases and J by 8 bases, and 9 bases separated the two germline ends. The CDR3 is 12 amino acids. Germline-derived CDR1 and CDR2 are SGHAT and FQNNGV. CDR3 protein: CASSLFREGYTF. CDR3 sequence (DNA): TGTGCCAGCAGCTTATTCAGGGAGGGCTACACCTTC.

Within the sample, this clone is medium-sized. The chain has TRBV20-1 and TRBJ1-5; unclear D gene. CDR3 length: 14 residues. The V end lost 1 base, the J end lost 1 base, and 8 bases lay between the germline ends. The germline V gene has CDR1 DFQATT and CDR2 SNEGSKA (reference sequence). CDR3 residues: CSARGTASNQPQHF. The CDR3 DNA sequence: TGCAGTGCTAGAGGTACAGCGAGCAATCAGCCCCAGCATTTT.

The rearrangement joins TRBV3-1 to TRBJ2-7, with D perhaps TRBD1 (6 bases). Germline V gene data show CDR1 as LGHDT and CDR2 as YNNKEL (reference sequence). There are 14 residues in the CDR3. The V and J ends lost 4 bases and 3 bases respectively, with 13 bases between them. The CDR3 region is CASSPQGPFYEQYF. CDR3 in DNA: TGTGCCAGCAGCCCCCAGGGGCCCTTCTACGAGCAGTACTTC.

This clone came up many times. A single base separates this from a much larger clone, so it may be a read error. The same CDR3 arises from other DNA sequences in this sample as well. The chain combines TRBV20-1 with TRBJ2-1; the match to TRBD1 covers 7 bases. This CDR3 is built from 15 residues. Germline V CDR1 and CDR2: DFQATT, SNEGSKA (reference sequence). CDR3 sequence reads: CSAPPRTGAYNEQFF. The CDR3 DNA reads as TGCAGCGCACCCCCCCGGACAGGCGCCTACAATGAGCAGTTCTTC.

This clone was seen a few times. This chain connects TRBV19 to TRBJ2-1; 12 bases are a match to TRBD2. This CDR3 is 17 amino acids long. From germline, CDR1 is LNHDA and CDR2 SQIVND (reference sequence). After removal of 5 bases from V and 0 bases from J, the junction contained 5 bases not matched to a gene. The CDR3 DNA is TGTGCCAGTAGTTCCGGACTAGCGGGAAGCTCCTACAATGAGCAGTTCTTC. Residues: CASSSGLAGSSYNEQFF.

This clone is judged medium-sized. The gene calls are TRBV2 and TRBJ2-3; weak D call: TRBD2 (7 bases). Germline values: CDR1 SNHLY, CDR2 FYNNEI. The CDR3 contains 15 residues. V dropped 9 bases and J dropped 5 bases, with 21 bases sitting between them. The CDR3 sequence is CARGGGGPRGDTQYF. In DNA, the CDR3 is TGTGCCAGAGGCGGCGGGGGCCCTCGGGGAGATACGCAGTATTTT. Looking up the rest from reference TRBV2 and TRBJ2-3 gives the full variable domain: EPEVTQTPSHQVTQMGQEVILRCVPISNHLYFYWYRQILGQKVEFLVSFYNNEISEKSEIFDDQFSVERPDGSNFTLKIRSTKLEDSAMYFCARGGGGPRGDTQYFGPGTRLTVL.

This clone has only a few counts. The chain couples TRBV6-6 to TRBJ2-2; 9 bases line up with TRBD2. V lost 0 bases, J lost 7 bases, and 6 bases stayed unmatched. This CDR3 has 16 amino acids. Germline CDR1 is MNHNY and CDR2 is SVGAGI (reference sequence). For the CDR3, the DNA is TGTGCCAGCAGTTACTCTGCGGGAGGGCCTAACGGGGAGCTGTTTTTT. Translated, it gives CASSYSAGGPNGELFF.

The chain is built from TRBV6-1 and TRBJ2-5, with D possibly being TRBD1 or TRBD2 (5 bases each). Germline assignment: CDR1 MNHNS and CDR2 SASEGT. With 11 bases removed from V and 2 bases from J, the gap between germline ends came to 21 bases. This CDR3 is built from 15 residues. In nucleotides, the CDR3 is TGTGCCGGGAGTAAAGAAAGGGGTGATCAAGAGACCCAGTACTTC. This sequence encodes CAGSKERGDQETQYF.

This clone was detected only a few times. One junction end does not reproduce the germline sequence, and a read error may be involved. This rearrangement joins TRBV6-7 to TRBJ2-7, with D possibly being TRBD2 (6 bases). TRBV6-7 qualifies as an ORF whose function is uncertain. This CDR3 is 13 amino acids long. The CDR3 nucleotides are TGTGCCAGCAATTACGGGGGACCCTACGAGAAGTACTTC. Translated: CASNYGGPYEKYF.

This clone was seen a handful of times. At one boundary the junction diverges from the germline segment, which might be a read error. The chain has TRBV29-1 and TRBJ2-7; D is perhaps TRBD2 (5 bases). Germline CDR1 and CDR2: SQVTM and ANQGSEA. The length of the CDR3 is 11 residues. The CDR3 reads CIVGEHYDQYF. CDR3 in DNA: TGCATCGTTGGGGAGCACTACGATCAGTACTTC.

By share, this clone ranks as medium-sized. The chain has TRBV28 and TRBJ2-3, with D perhaps TRBD1 or TRBD2 (6 bases each). Germline values: CDR1 MDHEN, CDR2 SYDVKM. The V end lost 2 bases, the J end lost 3 bases, and 12 bases lay between the germline ends. This CDR3 is built from 15 residues. The CDR3 bases are TGTGCCAGCAGTTTAAAAAGGGGGGAAACAGATACGCAGTATTTT. Translation gives CASSLKRGETDTQYF. Filled out from reference TRBV28 and TRBJ2-3, the complete variable domain reads DVKVTQSSRYLVKRTGEKVFLECVQDMDHENMFWYRQDPGLGLRLIYFSYDVKMKEKGDIPEGYSVSREKKERFSLILESASTNQTSMYLCASSLKRGETDTQYFGPGTRLTVL.

In the case of this clone: The junction departs from germline at one end; a sequencing error may be responsible. The chain carries TRBV28 and TRBJ2-1; 8 positions agree with TRBD2. Germline V gives CDR1 MDHEN, CDR2 SYDVKM. This CDR3 contains 18 residues. Here the CDR3 reads CASILISVLAEIYNEQFF. DNA for the CDR3: TGTGCCAGCATTTTAATTTCTGTACTAGCGGAAATCTACAATGAGCAGTTCTTC.

This clone was seen only a few times. V is TRBV12-3 or TRBV12-4 and J is TRBJ1-1; 7 nucleotides match TRBD1. Trimming removed 8 bases from V and 0 bases from J; junction bases left unmatched: 3. The CDR3 consists of 13 residues. CDR3 loop: CASGDSLNTEAFF. CDR3 in DNA: TGTGCCAGCGGGGACAGTCTGAACACTGAAGCTTTCTTT.

Comments on this clone: Germline is not matched at one junction end, which may reflect a read error. The V gene is TRBV30, the J gene TRBJ2-7; a possible D gene is TRBD2 (5 bases). This CDR3 has 13 residues. Germline V lookup: CDR1 GTSNPN, CDR2 SVGIG (reference sequence). In DNA, the CDR3 is TGTGCCTCCGCCCAGAGAGGGAACCACGAGCCGTACTTC. Protein: CASAQRGNHEPYF.

This clone was detected only a few times. Sequence at one end of the junction differs from germline and may be a read error. V is TRBV7-8 and J is TRBJ2-5; D is ambiguous. CDR3 size: 11 residues. Germline CDR1 and CDR2: SGHVS and FQNEAQ. The chain's CDR3 is CASSKRETKYF. In DNA, the CDR3 is TGTGCCAGCAGCAAGCGAGAGACCAAGTACTTC.

This clone is classed as medium-sized (0.01 to 0.1%). Written as DNA, the CDR3 is TGTGCCAGCAGTTCCAGGGGAGGTGTTACTGAAGCTTTCTTT. Protein product: CASSSRGGVTEAFF. This rearrangement joins TRBV12-3 or TRBV12-4 to TRBJ1-1; the D gene is possibly TRBD1 (6 bases). This CDR3 is built from 14 residues. V lost 4 bases and J lost 5, with 14 bases in between.

By proportion, this clone is medium-sized. The chain employs TRBV28 and TRBJ2-2; D ambiguous. This CDR3 comprises 19 residues. Trimming left V 3 bases short and J 1 base short, with 21 bases between. Germline loops: CDR1 MDHEN, CDR2 SYDVKM. The CDR3 protein is CASSFLVPGSVGNTGELFF. The CDR3 DNA reads as TGTGCCAGCAGTTTTTTGGTCCCAGGTTCTGTCGGGAACACCGGGGAGCTGTTTTTT.

This clone is labeled large. The rearrangement uses TRBV6-1 and TRBJ2-1; 10 nucleotides match TRBD2. The CDR3 is made up of 15 amino acids. The ends lost 7 bases at V and 7 bases at J; junction bases unmatched: 10. In germline, CDR1 is MNHNS, CDR2 SASEGT. The CDR3 loop is CASKPSGGPWNEQFF. For the CDR3, the DNA is TGTGCCAGCAAACCTAGCGGGGGTCCTTGGAATGAGCAGTTCTTC.

As to this clone: Compared with germline, one end of the junction differs, possibly owing to a read error. The rearrangement joins TRBV9 to TRBJ2-7; 7 bases line up with TRBD1. The CDR3 is made up of 14 amino acids. Looked up from germline, CDR1 is SGDLS and CDR2 is YYNGEE. The CDR3 reads CAISRGQVLYEQYF. The CDR3 DNA follows: TGTGCCATCAGCAGAGGACAGGTTCTCTACGAGCAGTACTTC.

The chain recombines TRBV28 with TRBJ1-1, with unresolved D. Germline V gene sequence: CDR1 MDHEN, CDR2 SYDVKM. V was clipped by 5 bases and J by 2 bases, with 12 bases between them. The CDR3 length is 14 residues. The chain's CDR3 is CASSPWVDNTEAFF. CDR3 in DNA: TGTGCCAGCAGTCCCTGGGTCGATAACACTGAAGCTTTCTTT.

The genes are TRBV10-3 and TRBJ1-2, with D possibly matching TRBD1 (6 bases). V was clipped by 0 bases and J by 2 bases, with 13 bases between them. This CDR3 has 16 amino acids. Germline lookup yields CDR1 ENHRY and CDR2 SYGVKD. The CDR3: CAISESRGARNYGYTF. In DNA, the CDR3 is TGTGCCATCAGTGAGTCGAGGGGGGCTAGGAACTATGGCTACACCTTC.

In this sample, this clone is large. The chain has TRBV12-3 or TRBV12-4 and TRBJ1-6; maybe TRBD1 (5 bases). The CDR3 covers 15 residues. Trimming left V 5 bases short and J 8 bases short, with 16 bases between. In DNA form, the CDR3 reads TGTGCCAGCAGTCCTCAGGGACTCACCCATTCACCCCTCCACTTT. Translating it yields CASSPQGLTHSPLHF.

V is TRBV9 and J is TRBJ1-3; TRBD1 matches at 7 bases. Losses at the gene ends were 4 bases for V and 4 bases for J; bases not matched to a gene: 8. The CDR3 runs 15 residues. Germline CDR1 reads SGDLS; CDR2 reads YYNGEE. CDR3 sequence: CASSPQGGVGNTIYF. The CDR3 DNA is TGTGCCAGCAGCCCTCAGGGGGGAGTCGGAAACACCATATATTTT.

The table lists this clone with a few counts. The chain uses TRBV6-5 and TRBJ2-2; D is possibly TRBD1 or TRBD2 (6 bases each). Germline loops: CDR1 MNHEY, CDR2 SVGAGI. The V end was cut by 2 bases, the J end by 6 bases, with 25 bases between. There are 19 residues in the CDR3. This CDR3 is CASSYHRGQGAVMSGELFF. The CDR3 nucleotides read TGTGCCAGCAGTTACCACCGGGGGCAGGGTGCTGTCATGTCCGGGGAGCTGTTTTTT.

The V gene is TRBV2, the J gene TRBJ2-2; possibly TRBD1 or TRBD2 for D (6 bases each). Germline values: CDR1 SNHLY, CDR2 FYNNEI. Trimming removed 6 bases at V and 6 bases at J, with 14 bases between. This CDR3 has 14 amino acids. The CDR3 DNA reads as TGTGCCAGCAGCTTATTGGGGGGCTCCGGGGAGCTGTTTTTT. It yields the protein CASSLLGGSGELFF.

This clone is labeled medium-sized (0.01 to 0.1%). The rearrangement links TRBV11-2 to TRBJ1-3; D is unclear. V gave up 0 bases and J gave up 0 bases, with 12 bases separating them. This CDR3 is built from 17 residues. Germline-derived CDR1 and CDR2 are SGHAT and FQNNGV. This CDR3 is CASSLEWESSSGNTIYF. Written as DNA, the CDR3 is TGTGCCAGCAGCTTAGAGTGGGAAAGTAGCTCTGGAAACACCATATATTTT.

The sample holds a few counts of this clone. The junction departs from the called germline gene at one end, perhaps through a read error. The rearrangement joins TRBV6-1 to TRBJ1-6; D gene uncertain. From germline, CDR1 is MNHNS and CDR2 SASEGT. The CDR3 covers 17 residues. DNA for the CDR3: TGTGCCAGCAGTGAAGAAATCACCTGGAAGTTTAATTCACCACTCCACTTT. Translating it yields CASSEEITWKFNSPLHF.

This clone is categorized as medium-sized. This rearrangement joins TRBV6-1 to TRBJ2-2; no clear D. The CDR3 runs to 15 residues. The germline V gene encodes CDR1 MNHNS and CDR2 SASEGT. V was cut by 0 bases and J by 7 bases, with 12 bases left in between. The DNA for the CDR3 is TGTGCCAGCAGTGAAGCCCTTCGGGTTGGCGGGGAGCTGTTTTTT. This translates into CASSEALRVGGELFF.

This clone was picked up one time. J is TRBJ1-2 and V is TRBV5-1; D is unresolved. In germline, CDR1 is SGHRS, CDR2 YFSETQ. V lost 6 bases, J lost 2 bases, and 14 bases lay in between. The CDR3 covers 14 residues. CDR3 in amino acids: CASTTGGGNYGYTF. Written as DNA, the CDR3 is TGCGCCAGCACCACCGGAGGCGGGAACTATGGCTACACCTTC.

This clone was observed a few times. A junction boundary mismatches the germline segment, possibly from a read error. The chain employs TRBV9 and TRBJ1-4; maybe TRBD1 (5 bases). The CDR3 is made up of 15 amino acids. The V gene's germline CDR1 is SGDLS and CDR2 YYNGEE. The CDR3 loop is CASSVGGSPNEKPFF. The CDR3 DNA reads TGTGCCAGCAGCGTAGGGGGGTCGCCTAATGAAAAACCGTTTTTT.

This sequence joins TRBV28 and TRBJ1-6; 8 positions match TRBD1. The germline CDR1 and CDR2 sequences are MDHEN and SYDVKM. The CDR3 spans 15 residues. V was clipped by 5 bases and J by 5 bases; unmatched bases: 5. CDR3 nucleotides: TGTGCCAGCAGTGCAGGGGGCGAGGATAATTCACCCCTCCACTTT. It is translated as CASSAGGEDNSPLHF.